This paragraph reports one T cell receptor beta chain. Its matching antigen is unknown. Though probably carrying unrecorded immune exposures, donors were nominally healthy at sampling. The sample is drawn from a study of cytomegalovirus exposure and HLA in healthy donors. Whole-study context: Most genotyped donors, over 70% of roughly 400, had Caucasian-associated genetic ancestry.

The PCR used 60 Vbeta and 13 Jbeta primers. Clones were sequenced by immunoSEQ multiplex PCR, and TCRdb holds only the in-frame ones, with some missing. The data contain about 200,000 clones, 83% of them singletons. Study-level points and caveats: CMV serostatus was the sole immune exposure information available. A link between a missense DCLRE1C variant and TCR beta V- and J-gene trimming emerged from a later analysis.

The ends lost 7 bases at V and 0 bases at J; junction bases unmatched: 2. This CDR3 region has 12 residues. Germline CDR1 and CDR2: SQVTM and ANQGSEA. The chain recombines TRBV29-1 with TRBJ2-7; TRBD1 matches at 8 bases. Specimen: PBMCs. The source of this sequence is a girl between 5 and 17 years old in good health and CMV-seronegative. The CDR3 reads CSATGGSYEQYF. The CDR3 DNA is TGCAGCGCCACAGGGGGCTCCTACGAGCAGTACTTC.